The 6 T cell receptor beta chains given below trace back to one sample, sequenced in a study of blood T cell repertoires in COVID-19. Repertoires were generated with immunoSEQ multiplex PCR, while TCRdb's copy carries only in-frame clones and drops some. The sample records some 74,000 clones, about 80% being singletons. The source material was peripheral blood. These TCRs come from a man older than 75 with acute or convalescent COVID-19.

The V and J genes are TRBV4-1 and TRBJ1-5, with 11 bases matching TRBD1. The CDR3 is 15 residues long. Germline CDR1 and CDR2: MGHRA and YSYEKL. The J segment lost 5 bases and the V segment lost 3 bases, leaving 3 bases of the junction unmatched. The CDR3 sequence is CASSQGQGVDQPQHF. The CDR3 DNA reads TGCGCCAGCAGCCAGGGACAGGGGGTTGATCAGCCCCAGCATTTT.

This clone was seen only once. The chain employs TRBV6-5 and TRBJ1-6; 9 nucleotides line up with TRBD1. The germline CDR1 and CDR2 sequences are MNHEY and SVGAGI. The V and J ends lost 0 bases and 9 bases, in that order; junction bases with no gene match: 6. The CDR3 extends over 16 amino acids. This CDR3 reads CASSYSGTGQSSPLHF. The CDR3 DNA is TGTGCCAGCAGTTACTCAGGGACAGGGCAGAGTTCACCCCTCCACTTT.

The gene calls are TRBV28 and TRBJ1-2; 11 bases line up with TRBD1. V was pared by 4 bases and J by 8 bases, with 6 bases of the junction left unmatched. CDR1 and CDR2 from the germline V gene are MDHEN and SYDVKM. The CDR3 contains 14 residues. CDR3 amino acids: CASSSGQGAGGYTF. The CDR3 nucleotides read TGTGCCAGCAGTTCCGGACAGGGGGCAGGGGGCTACACCTTC.

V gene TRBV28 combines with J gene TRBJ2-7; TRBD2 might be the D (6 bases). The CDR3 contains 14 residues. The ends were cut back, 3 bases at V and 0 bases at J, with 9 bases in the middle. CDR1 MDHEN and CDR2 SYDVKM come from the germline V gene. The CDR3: CASSLEGSSYEQYF. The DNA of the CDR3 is TGTGCCAGCAGTTTGGAGGGGAGCTCCTACGAGCAGTACTTC.

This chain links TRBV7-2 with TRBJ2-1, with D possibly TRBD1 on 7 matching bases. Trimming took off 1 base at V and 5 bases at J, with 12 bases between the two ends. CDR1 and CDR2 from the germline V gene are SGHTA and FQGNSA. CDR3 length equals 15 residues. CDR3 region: CASSLGGGGNNEQFF. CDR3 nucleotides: TGTGCCAGCAGCTTAGGAGGAGGGGGCAACAATGAGCAGTTCTTC.

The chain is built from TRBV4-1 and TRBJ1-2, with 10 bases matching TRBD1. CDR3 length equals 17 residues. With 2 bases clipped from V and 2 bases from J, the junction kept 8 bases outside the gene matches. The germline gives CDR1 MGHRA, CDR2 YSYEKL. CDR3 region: CASSQQPDRGANYGYTF. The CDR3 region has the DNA TGCGCCAGCAGCCAACAGCCGGACAGGGGGGCAAACTATGGCTACACCTTC.